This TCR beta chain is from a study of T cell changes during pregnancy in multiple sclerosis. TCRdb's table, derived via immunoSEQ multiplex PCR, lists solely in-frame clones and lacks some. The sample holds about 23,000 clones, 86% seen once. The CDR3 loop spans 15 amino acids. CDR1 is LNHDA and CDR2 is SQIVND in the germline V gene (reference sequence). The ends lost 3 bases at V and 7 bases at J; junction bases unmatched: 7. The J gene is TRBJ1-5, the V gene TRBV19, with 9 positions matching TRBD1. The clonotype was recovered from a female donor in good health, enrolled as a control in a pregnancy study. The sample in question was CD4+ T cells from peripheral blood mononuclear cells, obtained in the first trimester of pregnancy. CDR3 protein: CASSIWRTGDQPQHF. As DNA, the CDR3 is TGTGCCAGTAGTATTTGGAGGACAGGGGACCAGCCCCAGCATTTT. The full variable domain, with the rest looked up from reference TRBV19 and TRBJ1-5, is DGGITQSPKYLFRKEGQNVTLSCEQNLNHDAMYWYRQDPGQGLRLIYYSQIVNDFQKGDIAEGYSVSREKKESFPLTVTSAQKNPTAFYLCASSIWRTGDQPQHFGDGTRLSIL.